This TCR beta chain was recorded in a study of post-analysis software for immune sequencing data. Comment on this clonotype: What it binds is unknown.

Unique molecular identifiers tagged the TCR beta cDNA libraries. TCRdb re-analysed the PCR reads in MiXCR, keeping a single row per CDR3 protein. The data show about 540,000 distinct CDR3 sequences, less than 40% seen once. V lost 0 bases to trimming and J lost 4 bases, with 16 bases between them. The germline gives CDR1 DFQATT, CDR2 SNEGSKA (reference sequence). The CDR3 contains 17 residues. General study findings and limits: Four or five TRBV segments were significantly more frequent in patients than in controls. TRBV5-6, TRBV5-1 and TRBV20-1 were among these segments.

The clonotype was recovered from a girl between 2 and 17 years old with multiple sclerosis. The specimen sequenced was blood. The chain links TRBV20-1 to TRBJ2-6; D unclear. DNA of the CDR3: TGCAGTGCTAGAGACCACAGAGGCGGCTCGGGGGCCAACGTCCTGACTTTC. The encoded protein is CSARDHRGGSGANVLTF.